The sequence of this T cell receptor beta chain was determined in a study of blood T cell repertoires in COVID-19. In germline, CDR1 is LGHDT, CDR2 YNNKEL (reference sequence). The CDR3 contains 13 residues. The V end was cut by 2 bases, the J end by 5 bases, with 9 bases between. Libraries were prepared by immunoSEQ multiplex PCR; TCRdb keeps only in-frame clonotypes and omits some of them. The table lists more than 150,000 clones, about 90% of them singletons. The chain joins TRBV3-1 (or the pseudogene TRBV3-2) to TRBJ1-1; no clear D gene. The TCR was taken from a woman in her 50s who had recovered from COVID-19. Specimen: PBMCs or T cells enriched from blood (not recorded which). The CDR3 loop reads CASSQRELTEAFF. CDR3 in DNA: TGTGCCAGCAGCCAACGGGAATTGACTGAAGCTTTCTTT.